These T cell receptor beta chains were read from a single sample in a study of blood T cells in healthy people across ages. TCRdb ran MiXCR on the 5' RACE reads and lists one entry per CDR3 protein. The table lists about 1.8 million distinct CDR3 sequences, around 50% of them singletons. Material: blood. The receptors were gathered from a woman aged 40 to 50 in good health. Each CDR3 is given with its conserved first and last residue. The D gene is left open where the match is weak. Not every row has a clone size; where given, it reads once, few, many or a size class.

>NA|TRBD1|TRBV20-1|TRBJ1-1
TGCAGTGCTAGAGATCTAAGGGGGCGGTTCACTGAAGCTTTCTTT
CSARDLRGRFTEAFF
>NA|NA|TRBV5-1|TRBJ2-3
TGCGCCAGCAATTTTTTTGGGCGAAGCACAGATACGCAGTATTTT
CASNFFGRSTDTQYF
>NA|NA|TRBV7-8|TRBJ2-1
TGTGCCAGCAGCTCACCTACAGGGAAAGGCAATGAGCAGTTCTTC
CASSSPTGKGNEQFF
>few|NA|TRBV10-3|TRBJ2-7
TGTGCCGTCAAAGGGGAATCCTACGAGCAGTACTTC
CAVKGESYEQYF
>NA|TRBD1|TRBV11-3|TRBJ2-1
TGTGCCAGCAGCTTAGGAGACAGGGTAGGCGATGAGCAGTTCTTC
CASSLGDRVGDEQFF
>few|TRBD2|TRBV7-2|TRBJ2-3
TGTGCCAGCAGCCCCAGCGGGGGAGACCTTCATACGCAGTATTTT
CASSPSGGDLHTQYF
>NA|NA|TRBV9|TRBJ1-6
TGTGCCAGCAGCGTAGTCGGCGGGATAAGCTCCTATAATTCACCCCTCCACTTT
CASSVVGGISSYNSPLHF
>NA|TRBD1|TRBV28|TRBJ1-2
TGTGCCACCACAGGGGGCAGGGACTATGGCTACACCTTC
CATTGGRDYGYTF
>NA|NA|TRBV7-2|TRBJ2-3
TGTGCCAGCAGCTCTCCCCAAGGGAGACTCACAGATACGCAGTATTTT
CASSSPQGRLTDTQYF
>NA|NA|TRBV20-1|TRBJ1-1
TGCAGTGCTAGAGTCACTGAAGCTTTCTTT
CSARVTEAFF
>NA|TRBD2|TRBV6-5|TRBJ2-1
TGTGCCAGCAGTTACGCTCCGGGACTAGAATCGAATGAGCAGTTCTTC
CASSYAPGLESNEQFF
>few|NA|TRBV5-1|TRBJ2-7
TGCGCCAGGGGACACAAAAAATTCTACGAGCAGTACTTC
CARGHKKFYEQYF
>NA|NA|TRBV2|TRBJ1-6
TGTGCCAGCGGTAGGACAGCCTATTCACCCCTCCACTTT
CASGRTAYSPLHF
>few|TRBD1|TRBV20-1|TRBJ2-7
TGCAGTGCTGGGGGACAGGGCGCCTACGCCTACGAGCAGTACTTC
CSAGGQGAYAYEQYF
>NA|TRBD2|TRBV7-2|TRBJ2-5
TGTGCCAGCAGCTTAGGGGCCCGGGGGGAACAAGAGACCCAGTACTTC
CASSLGARGEQETQYF
>few|NA|TRBV7-2|TRBJ1-2
TGTGCCAGCAGCTCAGACTCCGGGACCCCCTATGGCTACACCTTC
CASSSDSGTPYGYTF
>few|NA|TRBV4-2|TRBJ2-7
TGTGCCAGCAGCCAAGGAGAGACCTACGAGCAGTACTTC
CASSQGETYEQYF
>NA|NA|TRBV10-3|TRBJ1-5
TGTGCCATCAGTGAAGGAGGGACCTTCAATCAGCCCCAGCATTTT
CAISEGGTFNQPQHF
>NA|NA|TRBV6-5|TRBJ2-3
TGTGCCAGCAGTTTCCAGGGGTGCCCTAATACGCAGTATTTT
CASSFQGCPNTQYF
>few|TRBD2|TRBV27|TRBJ2-3
TGTGCCACAAGGATGGGGGGACTAGCGGCGGGGACAGATACGCAGTATTTT
CATRMGGLAAGTDTQYF
>NA|NA|TRBV7-9|TRBJ2-3
TGTGCCAGCCTCATAAGCGGGCACCGCACAGATACGCAGTATTTT
CASLISGHRTDTQYF
>NA|NA|TRBV27|TRBJ1-5
TGTGCCAGCAGTAGGAGGGGGTCTTATCAGCCCCAGCATTTT
CASSRRGSYQPQHF
>few|TRBD1|TRBV6-2/TRBV6-3|TRBJ2-1
TGTGCCAGCAGTTACCACACAGGGGCCGGATCCAACCACAATGAGCAGTTCTTC
CASSYHTGAGSNHNEQFF
>NA|TRBD2|TRBV5-1|TRBJ2-5
TGCGCCAGCAGCTTGACCCCTAGCGGGGTGGGGGAGACCCAGTACTTC
CASSLTPSGVGETQYF
>NA|NA|TRBV5-1|TRBJ2-3
TGCGCCAGCAGACGCAGTCAGGGGACTAGCACAGATACGCAGTATTTT
CASRRSQGTSTDTQYF
>NA|NA|TRBV2|TRBJ1-4
TGTGCCAGCAGTCCCTGGGACGGGGAAAATGAAAAACTGTTTTTT
CASSPWDGENEKLFF
>few|TRBD1|TRBV5-6|TRBJ1-2
TGTGCCAGCAGCCTCTTGGACAGGGATAGCTATGGCTACACCTTC
CASSLLDRDSYGYTF
>NA|TRBD1|TRBV24-1|TRBJ2-1
TGTGCCACCAGTGATTATGGGACAGGACATTACAATGAGCAGTTCTTC
CATSDYGTGHYNEQFF
>many|TRBD2|TRBV20-1|TRBJ2-5
TGCAGTGCAGAAGAGCGGGGGAGATTCCAAGAGACCCAGTACTTC
CSAEERGRFQETQYF
>NA|TRBD2|TRBV29-1|TRBJ2-1
TGCAGCGTTGAAGATCCGGGGGGGCCCCACAATGAGCAGTTCTTC
CSVEDPGGPHNEQFF
>NA|NA|TRBV6-2/TRBV6-3|TRBJ2-5
TGTGCCAGCAGTTACCTGACAGGCGGCGAGACCCAGTACTTC
CASSYLTGGETQYF
>NA|NA|TRBV20-1|TRBJ2-2
TGCAGTGCTGGAGATTTAGGGGTGGGCACCGGGGAGCTGTTTTTT
CSAGDLGVGTGELFF
>NA|TRBD2|TRBV20-1|TRBJ2-1
TGCAGTGCCCGAGCGGGGGAGTACAATGAGCAGTTCTTC
CSARAGEYNEQFF
>NA|NA|TRBV7-9|TRBJ2-4
TGTGCCAGCAAAGGGGCCAAAAACATTCAGTACTTC
CASKGAKNIQYF
>NA|TRBD1|TRBV18|TRBJ1-2
TGTGCCAGCTCCCAAAGGAAACTTGACAGGGACTCTGGCTACACCTTC
CASSQRKLDRDSGYTF
>NA|NA|TRBV4-2|TRBJ2-1
TGTGCCAGCAGCCAACAAACCGGGACTTCCTCCAATGAGCAGTTCTTC
CASSQQTGTSSNEQFF
>once|NA|TRBV3-1|TRBJ1-6
TGTGCCAGCAGCCTAGGGGGGTCCCGAGCCAATTCACCCCTCCACTTT
CASSLGGSRANSPLHF
>NA|NA|TRBV10-3|TRBJ2-1
TGTGCCATCAGTGAGCCACCGACCCCAGGGAGCTATGAGCAGTTCTTC
CAISEPPTPGSYEQFF
>NA|TRBD1|TRBV7-8|TRBJ2-3
TGTGCCAGCAGCGACCACAGGGGTGCAGATACGCAGTATTTT
CASSDHRGADTQYF
>NA|TRBD2|TRBV9|TRBJ2-7
TGTGCCAGCAGCGTAGGACTAGCGGTCAACAATGAGCAGTACTTC
CASSVGLAVNNEQYF
>few|NA|TRBV6-1|TRBJ1-2
TGTGCCAGCACTCCCGGACTCTATGGCTACACCTTC
CASTPGLYGYTF
>NA|NA|TRBV11-2|TRBJ2-1
TGTGCCAGCAGCTTAGGCGACGCGGGCGGGGTAATCTACAATGAGCAGTTCTTC
CASSLGDAGGVIYNEQFF
>NA|NA|TRBV7-2|TRBJ2-3
TGTGCCAGCAGCCTCTTACGGTACACAGATACGCAGTATTTT
CASSLLRYTDTQYF
>few|NA|TRBV18|TRBJ2-5
TGTGCCAGCTCTTCGGACAGTCCAGAGACCCAGTACTTC
CASSSDSPETQYF
>once|TRBD2|TRBV20-1|TRBJ2-5
TGCAGTGCTAGAGTCCCTAGCGGGGGGGCAGAGACCCAGTACTTC
CSARVPSGGAETQYF
>NA|NA|TRBV4-2|TRBJ2-3
TGTGCCAGCAGCCAAGATCTTATAGATACGCAGTATTTT
CASSQDLIDTQYF
>NA|NA|TRBV7-2|TRBJ2-1
TGTGCCAGCAGCTTAGCGGAACTTGGGTATGAGCAGTTCTTC
CASSLAELGYEQFF
>few|NA|TRBV27|TRBJ2-1
TGTGCCAGCAGTCCGTTAGGGCGGGGGCACGATGAGCAGTTCTTC
CASSPLGRGHDEQFF
>NA|NA|TRBV29-1|TRBJ1-2
TGCAGCGTTGAGACTGTGCCAGGAGTGCCTAACTATGGCTACACCTTC
CSVETVPGVPNYGYTF
>NA|TRBD2|TRBV12-5|TRBJ2-1
TGTGCTAGTGGTTTGGGCGGGGGGCTCTCCTACAATGAGCAGTTCTTC
CASGLGGGLSYNEQFF
>few|NA|TRBV5-6|TRBJ2-5
TGTGCCAGCAGCTTTGGGCCACCAACTCAAGAGACCCAGTACTTC
CASSFGPPTQETQYF
>few|TRBD1|TRBV24-1|TRBJ2-5
TGTGCCACCAGTGACCCCGCTACAGGGGGCGGGACCCAGTACTTC
CATSDPATGGGTQYF
>NA|NA|TRBV5-1|TRBJ2-3
TGCGCCAGCAGCTTTTTGTCAGCCGACACAGATACGCAGTATTTT
CASSFLSADTDTQYF